These 14 T cell receptor beta chains originate from one sample sequenced in a study of cytomegalovirus exposure and HLA in healthy donors. 13 Jbeta primers and 60 Vbeta primers were used for the PCR. The repertoire was sequenced with immunoSEQ multiplex PCR; TCRdb's copy has only in-frame clones and lacks some. The sample lists around 130,000 clones, over 75% occurring once. Sequenced: PBMCs. The receptor source for this set is a female donor in good health and CMV-seronegative.

This chain joins TRBV4-2 and TRBJ1-2; D perhaps matches TRBD1 (5 bases). There are 14 residues in the CDR3. Looked up from germline, CDR1 is LGHNA and CDR2 is YNFKEQ. Trimming cost V 0 bases and J 5 bases, with 10 bases left between them. CDR3 amino acids: CASSQDKQEYGYTF. DNA of the CDR3: TGTGCCAGCAGCCAAGATAAACAGGAGTATGGCTACACCTTC.

The CDR3 DNA reads TGTGCCAGCAGTGACAGGCCTCGGGGAGAACTGTTTTTT. Translating it yields CASSDRPRGELFF. The V gene is TRBV6-4, the J gene TRBJ1-4; D call uncertain. V gave up 2 bases and J gave up 12 bases, with 13 bases separating them. Per germline, CDR1 MRHNA and CDR2 SNTAGT. CDR3 size: 13 residues.

This chain joins TRBV28 and TRBJ2-2; D gene uncertain. This CDR3 has 13 residues. Germline V gives CDR1 MDHEN, CDR2 SYDVKM. V was pared by 2 bases and J by 7 bases, with 8 bases between. CDR3 amino acids: CASSLTGNGELFF. CDR3 in DNA: TGTGCCAGCAGTTTAACCGGTAACGGGGAGCTGTTTTTT.

This sequence joins TRBV5-4 and TRBJ2-7; 8 nucleotides line up with TRBD2. CDR1 SGHNT and CDR2 YYREEE come from the germline V gene (reference sequence). The CDR3 is 14 residues long. V lost 6 bases, J lost 4 bases, and 9 bases stayed unmatched. The CDR3: CASTQTSGPYEQYF. As DNA, the CDR3 is TGTGCCAGCACCCAAACTAGCGGACCGTACGAGCAGTACTTC.

The rearrangement joins TRBV7-9 to TRBJ2-5, with no clear D. The CDR3 length is 13 residues. Germline loops: CDR1 SEHNR, CDR2 FQNEAQ (reference sequence). V was pared by 4 bases and J by 5 bases, with 11 bases between. The CDR3 DNA follows: TGTGCCAGCAGCTCTGTAGACTGGGAGACCCAGTACTTC. Protein sequence: CASSSVDWETQYF. The whole variable domain, remainder taken from reference TRBV7-9 and TRBJ2-5, is DTGVSQNPRHKITKRGQNVTFRCDPISEHNRLYWYRQTLGQGPEFLTYFQNEAQLEKSRLLSDRFSAERPKGSFSTLEIQRTEQGDSAMYLCASSSVDWETQYFGPGTRLLVL.

The sample holds a few counts of this clone. The rearrangement joins TRBV7-9 to TRBJ1-2, with 7 positions matching TRBD1. The J segment lost 2 bases and the V segment lost 7 bases, leaving 4 bases of the junction unmatched. The length of the CDR3 is 13 residues. The germline V gene has CDR1 SEHNR and CDR2 FQNEAQ (reference sequence). The CDR3 loop is CASNQGGNYGYTF. The CDR3 nucleotides read TGTGCCAGCAATCAGGGGGGAAACTATGGCTACACCTTC.

The rearrangement links TRBV6-5 to TRBJ2-2, with a weak D call TRBD2 (5 bases). Trimming removed 6 bases from V and 5 bases from J, with 7 bases in between. The germline CDR1 and CDR2 sequences are MNHEY and SVGAGI. The CDR3 has 12 residues. CDR3 loop: CASRRETGELFF. For the CDR3, the DNA is TGTGCCAGCAGGAGGGAGACCGGGGAGCTGTTTTTT.

In its sample, this clone was seen once. The CDR3 DNA sequence: TGTGCCAGCTCACCGATTGGGGACAGGACTGGGTCGCAGTTCTTC. As protein: CASSPIGDRTGSQFF. The chain joins TRBV18 to TRBJ2-1, with TRBD1 identical over 8 bases. The ends lost 3 bases at V and 12 bases at J; junction bases unmatched: 13. Germline CDR1 and CDR2: KGHSH and LQKENI. The CDR3 spans 15 residues. The complete variable domain, with remaining parts taken from reference TRBV18 and TRBJ2-1, reads NAGVMQNPRHLVRRRGQEARLRCSPMKGHSHVYWYRQLPEEGLKFMVYLQKENIIDESGMPKERFSAEFPKEGPSILRIQQVVRGDSAAYFCASSPIGDRTGSQFFGPGTRLTVL.

V gene TRBV18 combines with J gene TRBJ1-1; 8 positions match TRBD1. The CDR3 covers 14 residues. Germline lookup yields CDR1 KGHSH and CDR2 LQKENI. V trimming: 5 bases; J trimming: 5 bases; junction bases outside the gene matches: 7. CDR3 amino acids: CASSAYDRGTEAFF. CDR3 nucleotides: TGTGCCAGCTCAGCTTATGACAGGGGAACTGAAGCTTTCTTT. The variable domain in full, with the rest retrieved from reference TRBV18 and TRBJ1-1, is NAGVMQNPRHLVRRRGQEARLRCSPMKGHSHVYWYRQLPEEGLKFMVYLQKENIIDESGMPKERFSAEFPKEGPSILRIQQVVRGDSAAYFCASSAYDRGTEAFFGQGTRLTVV.

The CDR3 bases are TGTGCCAGCAGGGAGGAATACTACGAGCAGTACTTC. It translates to CASREEYYEQYF. This rearrangement joins TRBV11-2 to TRBJ2-7; D might be TRBD2 (5 bases). Germline V gene lookup returns CDR1 SGHAT and CDR2 FQNNGV. The V gene lost 6 bases and the J gene lost 3 bases, with 9 bases spanning the gap. The CDR3 spans 12 residues.

This chain connects TRBV7-2 to TRBJ2-7, with 12 bases matching TRBD1. The V segment lost 0 bases and the J segment 6 bases; nucleotides outside the gene matches: 9. CDR1 and CDR2 (germline): SGHTA, FQGNSA. CDR3 length equals 17 residues. CDR3: CASSLAGQGARTGEQYF. For the CDR3, the DNA is TGTGCCAGCAGCTTAGCGGGACAGGGGGCGCGGACGGGCGAGCAGTACTTC.

This clone has a handful of counts. This chain connects TRBV28 to TRBJ2-1; tentative D call: TRBD2 (6 bases). The CDR3 is made up of 16 amino acids. In germline, CDR1 is MDHEN, CDR2 SYDVKM. The V end was cut by 5 bases, the J end by 2 bases, with 16 bases between. In DNA form, the CDR3 reads TGTGCCAGCAGTACTCTTGGAGCGGGCCCCTACAATGAGCAGTTCTTC. Amino acids: CASSTLGAGPYNEQFF.

J is TRBJ2-5 and V is TRBV5-1; 7 bases are a match to TRBD2. V gave up 4 bases and J gave up 5 bases; unmatched junction bases: 11. Germline CDR1 SGHRS, CDR2 YFSETQ. This CDR3 comprises 15 residues. The CDR3 DNA reads TGCGCCAGCAGCCTCTCGGGCCCCGGGAGGGAGACCCAGTACTTC. Its translation: CASSLSGPGRETQYF.

The J gene is TRBJ1-5, the V gene TRBV19, with 7 bases matching TRBD1. CDR1 is LNHDA, CDR2 SQIVND, per germline (reference sequence). V gave up 3 bases and J gave up 1 base; unmatched junction bases: 9. The CDR3 runs 17 residues. The CDR3 nucleotides are TGTGCCAGTAGTATTCGGCAGGGGGTAGGGAGCAATCAGCCCCAGCATTTT. Its translation: CASSIRQGVGSNQPQHF.